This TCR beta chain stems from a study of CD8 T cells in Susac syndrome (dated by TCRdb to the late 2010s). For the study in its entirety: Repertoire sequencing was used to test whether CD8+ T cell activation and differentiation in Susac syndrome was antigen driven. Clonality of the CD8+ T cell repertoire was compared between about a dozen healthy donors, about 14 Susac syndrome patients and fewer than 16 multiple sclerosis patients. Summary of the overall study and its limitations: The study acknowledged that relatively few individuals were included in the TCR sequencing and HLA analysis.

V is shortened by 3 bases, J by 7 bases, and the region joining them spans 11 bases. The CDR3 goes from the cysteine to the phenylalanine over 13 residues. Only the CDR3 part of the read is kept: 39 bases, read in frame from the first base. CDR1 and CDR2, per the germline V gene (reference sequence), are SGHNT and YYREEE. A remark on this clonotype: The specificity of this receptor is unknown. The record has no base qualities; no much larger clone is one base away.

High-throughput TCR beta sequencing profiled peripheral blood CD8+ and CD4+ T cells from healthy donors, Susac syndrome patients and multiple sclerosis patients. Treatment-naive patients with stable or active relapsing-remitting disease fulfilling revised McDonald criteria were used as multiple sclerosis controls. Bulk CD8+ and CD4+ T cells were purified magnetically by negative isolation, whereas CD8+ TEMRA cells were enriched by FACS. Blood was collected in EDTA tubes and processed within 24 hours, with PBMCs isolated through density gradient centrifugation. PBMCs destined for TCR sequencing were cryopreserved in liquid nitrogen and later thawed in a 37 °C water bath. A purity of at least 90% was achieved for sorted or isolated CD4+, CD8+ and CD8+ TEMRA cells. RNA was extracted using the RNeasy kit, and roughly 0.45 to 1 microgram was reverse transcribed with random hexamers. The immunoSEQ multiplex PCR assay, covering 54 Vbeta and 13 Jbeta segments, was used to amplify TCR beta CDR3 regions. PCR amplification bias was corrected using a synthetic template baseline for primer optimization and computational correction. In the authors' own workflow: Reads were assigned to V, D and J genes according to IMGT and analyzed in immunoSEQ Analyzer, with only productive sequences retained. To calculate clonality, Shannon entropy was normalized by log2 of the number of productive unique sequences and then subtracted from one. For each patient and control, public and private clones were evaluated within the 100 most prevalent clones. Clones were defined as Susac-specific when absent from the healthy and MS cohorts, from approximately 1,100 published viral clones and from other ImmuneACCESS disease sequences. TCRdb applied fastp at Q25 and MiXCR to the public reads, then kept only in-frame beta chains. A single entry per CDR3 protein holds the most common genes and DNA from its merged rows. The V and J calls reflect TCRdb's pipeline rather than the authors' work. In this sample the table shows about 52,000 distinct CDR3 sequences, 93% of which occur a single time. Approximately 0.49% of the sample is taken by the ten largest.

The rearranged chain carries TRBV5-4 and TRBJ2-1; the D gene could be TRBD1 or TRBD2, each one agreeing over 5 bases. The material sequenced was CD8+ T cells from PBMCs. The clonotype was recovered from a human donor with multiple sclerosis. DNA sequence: TGTGCCAGCAGCTGGGCAGGGACGAATGAGCAGTTCTTC. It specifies CASSWAGTNEQFF.